The 5 T cell receptor beta chains in this list originate from one sample, sequenced in a study of T cell responses to AZD1222 COVID-19 vaccine. Data came from immunoSEQ multiplex PCR; TCRdb stores just in-frame clones and leaves some out. The sample shows 95,000 to 150,000 clones, about 90% of them seen only once. The starting material was peripheral blood, obtained 28 days after the second AZD1222 dose. Source of these receptors: an adult who received the AZD1222 COVID-19 vaccine.

V usage is TRBV2 and J usage is TRBJ1-4; TRBD1 agrees at 9 bases. The length of the CDR3 is 15 residues. Germline CDR1 reads SNHLY; CDR2 reads FYNNEI. With V trimmed by 0 bases and J by 5 bases, 1 base remained unmatched. As DNA, the CDR3 is TGTGCCAGCAGTGAAGCCGGGACAGGGAATGAAAAACTGTTTTTT. Encoded protein: CASSEAGTGNEKLFF.

The chain uses TRBV19 and TRBJ1-1; D not certain. This CDR3 comprises 16 residues. CDR1 LNHDA and CDR2 SQIVND come from the germline V gene (reference sequence). Trimming shortened V by 5 bases and J by 0 bases, and 16 bases separated the two germline ends. The CDR3 region is CASSSASTKMNTEAFF. The CDR3 DNA follows: TGTGCCAGTAGTTCCGCCTCCACGAAGATGAACACTGAAGCTTTCTTT.

The gene calls are TRBV19 and TRBJ1-5; tentative D call: TRBD1 (6 bases). Germline V CDR1 and CDR2: LNHDA, SQIVND (reference sequence). V was trimmed by 6 bases and J by 4 bases, leaving 16 bases between them. CDR3 size: 15 residues. CDR3 nucleotides: TGTGCCAGTAGGAGATCGGGACACCTTAATCAGCCCCAGCATTTT. Its translation is CASRRSGHLNQPQHF.

The chain has TRBV18 and TRBJ1-6; D is unresolved. Germline assignment: CDR1 KGHSH and CDR2 LQKENI. V shed 3 bases and J shed 7 bases, with 13 bases lying between them. This CDR3 has 15 residues. The DNA for the CDR3 is TGTGCCAGCTCACCGTTGGAGACGACGAATTCACCCCTCCACTTT. This gives the protein CASSPLETTNSPLHF.

The chain links TRBV5-1 to TRBJ2-5; D may be TRBD1 (6 bases). From germline, CDR1 is SGHRS and CDR2 YFSETQ. Trimming shortened V by 4 bases and J by 0 bases, and 10 bases separated the two germline ends. The CDR3 loop spans 14 amino acids. CDR3 sequence (DNA): TGCGCCAGCAGCCCTGGACAGAACCAAGAGACCCAGTACTTC. Amino acids: CASSPGQNQETQYF.